The present T cell receptor (beta chain) was sequenced within a study of CD4+ T cells in melanoma. Produced via immunoSEQ multiplex PCR; TCRdb's table is partial and in-frame only. The table includes over 100,000 clones, around 93% detected once. This CDR3 has 14 amino acids. Germline-derived CDR1 and CDR2 are MGHRA and YSYEKL. Trimming cost V 2 bases and J 6 bases, with 14 bases left between them. Input material: peripheral blood. The chain recombines TRBV4-1 with TRBJ2-7; TRBD1 or TRBD2 may be the D gene (5 bases each). This sequence was found in a human donor with melanoma. In DNA form, the CDR3 reads TGCGCCAGCAGCCAATTTGGGGGATCGGGCGAGCAGTACTTC. This encodes CASSQFGGSGEQYF.